This TCR beta chain comes out of a study of cytomegalovirus exposure and HLA in healthy donors. Worth noting for this clone: Antigen specificity is unknown.

Germline V CDR1 and CDR2: SGHRS, YFSETQ. The CDR3 sequence is 14 residues long. V was shortened by 7 bases and J by 3 bases, with 15 bases between the two germline ends. Study results and caveats: Common viral pathogens seemed to be connected with several of the most significant clusters, according to a later analysis. Reports indicated that the classifier achieved high specificity and sensitivity in diagnosing cytomegalovirus status.

PCR employed 60 Vbeta and 13 Jbeta primers. In the original processing: A later analysis tallied 75 million to 80 million unique TCR beta chains, 9.5 million to 14 million of them shared. Generated by immunoSEQ multiplex PCR, the TCRdb table keeps only in-frame clones and is missing some. For V, J and clone size, that table is used; D and trimming come from the DNA. The sample holds about 150,000 clones, about 60% seen once. The TCR sequence derives from a woman aged 55-69 years in good health and CMV-seropositive. The chain links TRBV5-1 to TRBJ2-3, with D possibly being TRBD1 (9 bases). The sample comprised PBMCs. CDR3 DNA sequence: TGCGCCAGCCGGGAGGGACAGGGAACAGATACGCAGTATTTT. Protein sequence: CASREGQGTDTQYF.